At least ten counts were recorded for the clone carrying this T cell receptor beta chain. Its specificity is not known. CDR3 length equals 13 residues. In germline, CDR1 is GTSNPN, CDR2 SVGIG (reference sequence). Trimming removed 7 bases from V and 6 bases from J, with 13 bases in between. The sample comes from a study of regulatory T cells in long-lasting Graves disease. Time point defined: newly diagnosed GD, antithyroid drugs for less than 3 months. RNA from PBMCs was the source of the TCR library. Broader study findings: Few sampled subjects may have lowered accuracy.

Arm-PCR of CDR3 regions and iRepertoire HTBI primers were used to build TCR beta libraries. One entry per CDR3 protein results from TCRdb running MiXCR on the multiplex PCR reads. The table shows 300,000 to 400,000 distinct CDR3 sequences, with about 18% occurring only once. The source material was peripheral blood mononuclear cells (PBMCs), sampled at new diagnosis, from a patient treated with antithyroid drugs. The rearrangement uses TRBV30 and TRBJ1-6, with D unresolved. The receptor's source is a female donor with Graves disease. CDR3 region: CASKEVRNSPLHF. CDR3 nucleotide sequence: TGTGCCTCGAAGGAGGTCCGTAATTCACCCCTCCACTTT.